The rows below give T cell receptor beta chains drawn from one sample of a study of blood T cell repertoires in COVID-19. Profiling relied on immunoSEQ multiplex PCR, and the TCRdb table lists in-frame clones only, not all of them. The sample gives 230,000 or so clones, 88% of which show up once; roughly 2.6% is in the top ten. The sequencing sample was made of PBMCs or T cells enriched from blood (not recorded which). All receptors come from a woman in her thirties who had recovered from COVID-19. Each CDR3 is given with its conserved first and last residue. The order of the fields is J gene, D gene, V gene, clone size, CDR3 protein, CDR3 DNA. A D gene is named only where the DNA matches it firmly. Only some rows state a clone size, as once, few, many or a class for expanded clones.

j_call: TRBJ1-1; d_call: -; v_call: TRBV7-8; clone_size: -; cdr3_aa: CASSLEGVNTEAFF; cdr3_nt: TGTGCCAGCAGCTTAGAGGGGGTGAACACTGAAGCTTTCTTT
j_call: TRBJ2-2; d_call: -; v_call: TRBV7-3; clone_size: once; cdr3_aa: CASGRDWTGELFF; cdr3_nt: TGTGCCAGCGGCAGGGATTGGACCGGGGAGCTGTTTTTT
j_call: TRBJ1-4; d_call: TRBD1; v_call: TRBV7-7; clone_size: once; cdr3_aa: CASSLGAGGIEKLFF; cdr3_nt: TGTGCCAGCAGCTTAGGAGCAGGGGGTATTGAAAAACTGTTTTTT
j_call: TRBJ1-5; d_call: TRBD1; v_call: TRBV10-1; clone_size: -; cdr3_aa: CASSEEDRVASNQPQHF; cdr3_nt: TGCGCCAGCAGTGAGGAGGACAGGGTTGCTAGCAATCAGCCCCAGCATTTT
j_call: TRBJ2-1; d_call: TRBD2; v_call: TRBV7-7; clone_size: -; cdr3_aa: CASSLAGGLGYNEQFF; cdr3_nt: TGTGCCAGCAGCTTAGCAGGGGGACTAGGGTACAATGAGCAGTTCTTC
j_call: TRBJ1-2; d_call: TRBD1; v_call: TRBV7-9; clone_size: -; cdr3_aa: CASSLNAGGAGGYTF; cdr3_nt: TGTGCCAGCAGCTTAAACGCAGGGGGCGCGGGTGGCTACACCTTC
j_call: TRBJ1-1; d_call: -; v_call: TRBV6-4; clone_size: -; cdr3_aa: CASSEAPGTEAFF; cdr3_nt: TGTGCCAGCAGTGAGGCTCCAGGGACTGAAGCTTTCTTT
j_call: TRBJ1-4; d_call: -; v_call: TRBV4-3; clone_size: -; cdr3_aa: CASSLVRTATNEKLFF; cdr3_nt: TGCGCCAGCAGCCTAGTCAGGACTGCAACTAATGAAAAACTGTTTTTT
j_call: TRBJ1-2; d_call: TRBD1; v_call: TRBV4-1; clone_size: once; cdr3_aa: CASSSGQGANYGYTF; cdr3_nt: TGCGCCAGCAGCTCCGGACAGGGGGCTAACTATGGCTACACCTTC
j_call: TRBJ1-4; d_call: TRBD1; v_call: TRBV7-8; clone_size: -; cdr3_aa: CASSRDRGLNEKLFF; cdr3_nt: TGTGCCAGCAGCCGAGACAGGGGGCTTAATGAAAAACTGTTTTTT
j_call: TRBJ2-7; d_call: TRBD2; v_call: TRBV5-5; clone_size: -; cdr3_aa: CASSAGLESSYEQYF; cdr3_nt: TGTGCCAGCAGCGCGGGACTAGAAAGCTCCTACGAGCAGTACTTC
j_call: TRBJ2-7; d_call: TRBD1; v_call: TRBV14; clone_size: -; cdr3_aa: CASSQVTRDSYYEQYF; cdr3_nt: TGTGCCAGCAGCCAAGTCACCAGGGACAGCTACTACGAGCAGTACTTC
j_call: TRBJ1-2; d_call: -; v_call: TRBV18; clone_size: -; cdr3_aa: CASSPQQEGYTF; cdr3_nt: TGTGCCAGCTCACCACAACAGGAAGGCTACACCTTC
j_call: TRBJ2-7; d_call: TRBD1; v_call: TRBV2; clone_size: -; cdr3_aa: CASRYTGGPYEQYF; cdr3_nt: TGTGCCAGCAGATACACAGGGGGTCCCTACGAGCAGTACTTC
j_call: TRBJ1-1; d_call: -; v_call: TRBV2; clone_size: -; cdr3_aa: CATMVGAPTEAFF; cdr3_nt: TGTGCCACCATGGTGGGGGCGCCGACTGAAGCTTTCTTT
j_call: TRBJ1-5; d_call: -; v_call: TRBV24-1; clone_size: -; cdr3_aa: CATSETGKNQPQHF; cdr3_nt: TGTGCCACCAGTGAGACAGGAAAAAATCAGCCCCAGCATTTT
j_call: TRBJ1-4; d_call: -; v_call: TRBV10-1; clone_size: -; cdr3_aa: CAIWTVWEKLFF; cdr3_nt: TGCGCCATCTGGACAGTTTGGGAAAAACTGTTTTTT
j_call: TRBJ1-5; d_call: TRBD1; v_call: TRBV12-5; clone_size: -; cdr3_aa: CASGPGTAPYSNQPQHF; cdr3_nt: TGTGCTAGTGGCCCCGGGACAGCACCTTATAGCAATCAGCCCCAGCATTTT
j_call: TRBJ1-6; d_call: -; v_call: TRBV29-1; clone_size: few; cdr3_aa: CSVDPAYRVPYNSPLHF; cdr3_nt: TGCAGCGTTGACCCCGCTTACAGGGTCCCCTATAATTCACCCCTCCACTTT
j_call: TRBJ2-1; d_call: -; v_call: TRBV2; clone_size: -; cdr3_aa: CASSGRAGPYNEQFF; cdr3_nt: TGTGCCAGCAGTGGGAGAGCGGGTCCCTACAATGAGCAGTTCTTC
j_call: TRBJ2-7; d_call: -; v_call: TRBV18; clone_size: -; cdr3_aa: CASSAPGVEQYF; cdr3_nt: TGTGCCAGCTCAGCCCCCGGGGTGGAGCAGTACTTC
j_call: TRBJ2-5; d_call: -; v_call: TRBV5-8; clone_size: -; cdr3_aa: CASSLSSVWETQYF; cdr3_nt: TGTGCCAGCAGCTTGAGTAGCGTATGGGAGACCCAGTACTTC
j_call: TRBJ2-1; d_call: TRBD2; v_call: TRBV4-1; clone_size: -; cdr3_aa: CASSQAGRGSVF; cdr3_nt: TGCGCCAGCAGCCAAGCAGGGCGGGGGTCCGTCTTC
j_call: TRBJ1-6; d_call: -; v_call: TRBV19; clone_size: few; cdr3_aa: CASSREVSYNSPLHF; cdr3_nt: TGTGCCAGTAGCCGAGAAGTCTCCTATAATTCACCCCTCCACTTT
j_call: TRBJ1-2; d_call: TRBD1; v_call: TRBV3-1/TRBV3-2; clone_size: -; cdr3_aa: CASSRTTGHYGYTF; cdr3_nt: TGTGCCAGCAGCCGGACGACAGGGCACTATGGCTACACCTTC
j_call: TRBJ1-2; d_call: -; v_call: TRBV5-5; clone_size: -; cdr3_aa: CASSYGSGLYGYTF; cdr3_nt: TGTGCCAGCAGCTACGGGTCAGGGCTCTATGGCTACACCTTC
j_call: TRBJ2-2; d_call: -; v_call: TRBV29-1; clone_size: -; cdr3_aa: CSVVSGHTGELFF; cdr3_nt: TGCAGCGTCGTAAGCGGGCACACCGGGGAGCTGTTTTTT
j_call: TRBJ1-2; d_call: TRBD1; v_call: TRBV7-8; clone_size: -; cdr3_aa: CASSLTGGPNYGYTF; cdr3_nt: TGTGCCAGCAGTCTTACAGGGGGCCCTAACTATGGCTACACCTTC
j_call: TRBJ2-3; d_call: TRBD1; v_call: TRBV29-1; clone_size: -; cdr3_aa: CSAHRTGGTDTQYF; cdr3_nt: TGCAGCGCCCATAGGACAGGGGGGACAGATACGCAGTATTTT
j_call: TRBJ2-5; d_call: -; v_call: TRBV10-3; clone_size: -; cdr3_aa: CAIGGEQETQYF; cdr3_nt: TGTGCCATCGGAGGCGAACAAGAGACCCAGTACTTC
j_call: TRBJ1-2; d_call: -; v_call: TRBV14; clone_size: -; cdr3_aa: CASSQLEPYYGYTF; cdr3_nt: TGTGCCAGCAGCCAACTGGAGCCCTACTATGGCTACACCTTC
j_call: TRBJ2-1; d_call: TRBD1; v_call: TRBV19; clone_size: -; cdr3_aa: CASTSDRESYNEQFF; cdr3_nt: TGTGCCAGTACCTCGGACAGGGAATCCTACAATGAGCAGTTCTTC
j_call: TRBJ2-3; d_call: -; v_call: TRBV7-9; clone_size: -; cdr3_aa: CASSPSGSTDTQYF; cdr3_nt: TGTGCCAGCAGCCCGAGCGGAAGCACAGATACGCAGTATTTT
j_call: TRBJ2-2; d_call: -; v_call: TRBV12-5; clone_size: -; cdr3_aa: CASGLSNRGGTGELFF; cdr3_nt: TGTGCTAGTGGTTTGTCAAACAGGGGAGGAACCGGGGAGCTGTTTTTT
j_call: TRBJ2-2; d_call: -; v_call: TRBV5-1; clone_size: -; cdr3_aa: CASSLTQPGVTGELFF; cdr3_nt: TGCGCCAGCAGCTTGACCCAACCAGGGGTCACCGGGGAGCTGTTTTTT
j_call: TRBJ2-1; d_call: -; v_call: TRBV11-1; clone_size: once; cdr3_aa: CASSPSSRNNEQFF; cdr3_nt: TGTGCCAGCAGCCCCTCGTCGAGAAACAATGAGCAGTTCTTC
j_call: TRBJ1-1; d_call: -; v_call: TRBV27; clone_size: -; cdr3_aa: CASSYRGSTEAFF; cdr3_nt: TGTGCCAGCAGTTATCGGGGGAGTACTGAAGCTTTCTTT
j_call: TRBJ1-1; d_call: -; v_call: TRBV2; clone_size: -; cdr3_aa: CASQREGLNTEAFF; cdr3_nt: TGTGCCAGTCAGCGGGAGGGACTGAACACTGAAGCTTTCTTT
j_call: TRBJ1-1; d_call: TRBD1; v_call: TRBV6-2/TRBV6-3; clone_size: few; cdr3_aa: CASSNRDRIQEAFF; cdr3_nt: TGTGCCAGCAGTAACCGGGACAGGATCCAGGAGGCTTTCTTT
j_call: TRBJ1-1; d_call: -; v_call: TRBV4-1; clone_size: few; cdr3_aa: CASSQDPGPNTEAFF; cdr3_nt: TGCGCCAGCAGCCAAGATCCAGGGCCAAACACTGAAGCTTTCTTT
j_call: TRBJ2-2; d_call: -; v_call: TRBV5-1; clone_size: -; cdr3_aa: CASSRTGFPGELFF; cdr3_nt: TGCGCCAGCAGCAGAACAGGCTTCCCCGGGGAGCTGTTTTTT
j_call: TRBJ1-1; d_call: -; v_call: TRBV5-1; clone_size: few; cdr3_aa: CASSLGVNTEAFF; cdr3_nt: TGCGCCAGCAGCTTGGGAGTGAACACTGAAGCTTTCTTT
j_call: TRBJ2-1; d_call: TRBD2; v_call: TRBV7-2; clone_size: -; cdr3_aa: CASSLGGLAGEQFF; cdr3_nt: TGTGCCAGCAGCTTGGGGGGACTAGCGGGCGAGCAGTTCTTC
j_call: TRBJ1-1; d_call: -; v_call: TRBV9; clone_size: -; cdr3_aa: CASSVVWGANTEAFF; cdr3_nt: TGTGCCAGCAGCGTAGTTTGGGGCGCGAACACTGAAGCTTTCTTT
j_call: TRBJ2-5; d_call: -; v_call: TRBV7-3; clone_size: once; cdr3_aa: CASSLGSQETQYF; cdr3_nt: TGTGCCAGCAGCTTAGGTAGTCAAGAGACCCAGTACTTC
j_call: TRBJ2-7; d_call: -; v_call: TRBV7-2; clone_size: once; cdr3_aa: CASSSLPRLPRFYEQYF; cdr3_nt: TGTGCCAGCAGCTCCTTACCCAGGCTCCCAAGATTTTACGAGCAGTACTTC
j_call: TRBJ1-1; d_call: TRBD1; v_call: TRBV7-2; clone_size: -; cdr3_aa: CASSSRTGKTEAFF; cdr3_nt: TGTGCCAGCAGCTCCCGGACAGGGAAGACTGAAGCTTTCTTT
j_call: TRBJ1-1; d_call: -; v_call: TRBV10-3; clone_size: -; cdr3_aa: CAISRNGETEAFF; cdr3_nt: TGTGCCATCAGTAGAAACGGAGAAACTGAAGCTTTCTTT
j_call: TRBJ1-1; d_call: TRBD1; v_call: TRBV7-9; clone_size: -; cdr3_aa: CASSLLTGRAFF; cdr3_nt: TGTGCCAGCAGCTTACTGACAGGGCGGGCTTTCTTT
j_call: TRBJ1-6; d_call: -; v_call: TRBV6-5; clone_size: once; cdr3_aa: CASSYLDSLNSPLHF; cdr3_nt: TGTGCCAGCAGTTACCTGGACAGCCTTAATTCACCCCTCCACTTT
j_call: TRBJ1-6; d_call: -; v_call: TRBV4-2; clone_size: -; cdr3_aa: CASSLERDNSPLHF; cdr3_nt: TGTGCCAGCAGCCTCGAACGGGATAATTCACCCCTCCACTTT
j_call: TRBJ2-1; d_call: TRBD2; v_call: TRBV6-1; clone_size: -; cdr3_aa: CASSEPSGVNEQFF; cdr3_nt: TGTGCCAGCAGTGAGCCTAGCGGGGTCAATGAGCAGTTCTTC
j_call: TRBJ2-7; d_call: TRBD2; v_call: TRBV19; clone_size: -; cdr3_aa: CASRTSGGLDEQYF; cdr3_nt: TGTGCCAGTAGGACTAGCGGGGGCCTCGACGAGCAGTACTTC
j_call: TRBJ1-5; d_call: TRBD1; v_call: TRBV4-1; clone_size: -; cdr3_aa: CASSQEGGQLGPQHF; cdr3_nt: TGCGCCAGCAGCCAAGAAGGGGGACAGCTTGGGCCCCAGCATTTT
j_call: TRBJ1-2; d_call: -; v_call: TRBV5-1; clone_size: -; cdr3_aa: CASSLRDFYGYTF; cdr3_nt: TGCGCCAGCAGCTTGCGGGACTTCTATGGCTACACCTTC
j_call: TRBJ2-1; d_call: TRBD1; v_call: TRBV11-3; clone_size: -; cdr3_aa: CASSARTGLSYNEQFF; cdr3_nt: TGTGCCAGCAGCGCCCGGACAGGGCTGTCCTACAATGAGCAGTTCTTC
j_call: TRBJ2-7; d_call: TRBD2; v_call: TRBV7-8; clone_size: -; cdr3_aa: CASSLVPGLVYEQYF; cdr3_nt: TGTGCCAGCAGTTTAGTACCGGGACTAGTCTACGAGCAGTACTTC
j_call: TRBJ2-1; d_call: -; v_call: TRBV12-5; clone_size: -; cdr3_aa: CASGLREAYNEQFF; cdr3_nt: TGTGCTAGTGGTTTACGGGAAGCCTACAATGAGCAGTTCTTC
j_call: TRBJ2-2; d_call: -; v_call: TRBV7-6; clone_size: -; cdr3_aa: CASSLRDTYTGELFF; cdr3_nt: TGTGCCAGCAGCCTAAGGGACACCTACACCGGGGAGCTGTTTTTT
j_call: TRBJ1-5; d_call: -; v_call: TRBV3-1/TRBV3-2; clone_size: -; cdr3_aa: CASSGGGGQPQHF; cdr3_nt: TGTGCCAGCAGCGGCGGGGGTGGACAGCCCCAGCATTTT